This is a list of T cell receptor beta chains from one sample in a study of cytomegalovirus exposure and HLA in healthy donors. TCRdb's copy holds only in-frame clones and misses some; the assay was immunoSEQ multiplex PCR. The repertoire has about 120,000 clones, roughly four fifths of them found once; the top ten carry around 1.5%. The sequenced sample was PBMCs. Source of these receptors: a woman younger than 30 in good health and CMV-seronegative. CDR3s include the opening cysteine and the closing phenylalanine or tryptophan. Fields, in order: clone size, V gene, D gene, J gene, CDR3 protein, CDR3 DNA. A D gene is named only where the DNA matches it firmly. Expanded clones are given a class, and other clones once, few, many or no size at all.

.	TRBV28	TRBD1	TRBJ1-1	CASSLPRGETEAFF	TGTGCCAGCAGTTTGCCCAGGGGGGAGACTGAAGCTTTCTTT
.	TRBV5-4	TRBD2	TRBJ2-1	CASSLLAGEGEQFF	TGTGCCAGCAGCTTGCTAGCGGGGGAGGGGGAGCAGTTCTTC
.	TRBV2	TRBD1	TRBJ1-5	CASSEEGTGNQPQHF	TGTGCCAGCAGTGAAGAAGGGACAGGCAATCAGCCCCAGCATTTT
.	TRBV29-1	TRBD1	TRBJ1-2	CSARGQETYGYTF	TGCAGCGCGCGGGGACAGGAGACTTATGGCTACACCTTC
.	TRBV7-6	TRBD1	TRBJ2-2	CASSLYRGLDTGELFF	TGTGCCAGCAGCTTATATAGGGGGCTTGACACCGGGGAGCTGTTTTTT
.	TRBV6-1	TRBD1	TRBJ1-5	CASSWTGGEQPQHF	TGTGCCAGCAGTTGGACAGGGGGGGAACAGCCCCAGCATTTT
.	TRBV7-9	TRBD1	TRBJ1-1	CSSFTGQTEAFF	TGTTCCAGCTTTACGGGACAGACTGAAGCTTTCTTT
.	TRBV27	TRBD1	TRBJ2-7	CASSLSSQGASYEQYF	TGTGCCAGCAGTTTATCGTCCCAGGGGGCCTCCTACGAGCAGTACTTC
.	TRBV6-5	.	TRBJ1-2	CASSYSLGGRYGYTF	TGTGCCAGCAGTTACTCGCTGGGGGGAAGGTATGGCTACACCTTC
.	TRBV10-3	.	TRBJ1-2	CAISESRTTNYGYTF	TGTGCCATCAGTGAGTCCAGGACTACTAACTATGGCTACACCTTC
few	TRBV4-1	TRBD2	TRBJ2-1	CASSPGTSGGAYNEQFF	TGCGCCAGCAGCCCCGGGACTAGCGGGGGAGCCTACAATGAGCAGTTCTTC
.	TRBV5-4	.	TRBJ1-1	CASSLEVRRPEKAFF	TGTGCCAGCAGCTTGGAGGTACGGAGGCCTGAAAAAGCTTTCTTT
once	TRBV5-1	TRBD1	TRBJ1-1	CASSPRRLDRGRLQNTEAFF	TGCGCCAGCAGCCCCCGGAGGTTGGACAGGGGCCGTCTTCAGAACACTGAAGCTTTCTTT
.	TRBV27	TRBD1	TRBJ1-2	CASSGGQGKTYGYTF	TGTGCCAGCAGTGGTGGACAGGGAAAGACCTATGGCTACACCTTC
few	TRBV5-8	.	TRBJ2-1	CASSRGLSLRSYNEQFF	TGTGCCAGCAGCAGAGGACTTTCCCTAAGGTCCTACAATGAGCAGTTCTTC
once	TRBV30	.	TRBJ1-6	CAWSLEAYNSPLHF	TGTGCCTGGAGCCTCGAGGCCTATAATTCACCCCTCCACTTT
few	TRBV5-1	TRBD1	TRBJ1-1	CASSQIPRQGIPEAFF	TGCGCCAGCAGCCAAATTCCTCGACAGGGCATACCTGAAGCTTTCTTT